These 24 T cell receptor beta chains were all obtained from the same sample, sequenced in a study of identical twins. TCRdb independently ran MiXCR on the 5' RACE reads; one entry per CDR3 protein. This table holds around 490,000 distinct CDR3 sequences, about 16% found once. These data were also filed under a second study, of yellow fever vaccine responses in identical twins.

The sequenced material came from CD4+ T cells sorted from blood. These receptors came from a woman in her late teens or twenties in good health.

This clonotype was counted only a few times. This chain uses TRBV20-1 with TRBJ2-1; a possible D gene is TRBD1 (5 bases). In germline, CDR1 is DFQATT, CDR2 SNEGSKA (reference sequence). Trimming took 3 bases from V and 4 from J, leaving 10 bases between them. The CDR3 is made up of 13 amino acids. This CDR3 reads CSASQGNYNEQFF. The CDR3 DNA reads as TGCAGTGCTAGTCAGGGAAATTACAATGAGCAGTTCTTC.

The chain joins TRBV19 to TRBJ2-6; D is ambiguous. Per germline, CDR1 LNHDA and CDR2 SQIVND (reference sequence). The CDR3 spans 13 residues. Trimming removed 7 bases from V and 3 bases from J, with 7 bases in between. CDR3 region: CASTESGANVLTF. DNA for the CDR3: TGTGCCAGTACGGAGAGTGGGGCCAACGTCCTGACTTTC.

This chain uses TRBV7-3 with TRBJ2-1; D is ambiguous. Germline V gene lookup returns CDR1 SGHTA and CDR2 FQGTGA. The CDR3 loop spans 15 amino acids. With 2 bases removed from V and 6 bases from J, the gap between germline ends came to 14 bases. This chain's CDR3 is CASSLRPDSLNEQFF. The DNA for the CDR3 is TGTGCCAGCAGCTTACGTCCTGACTCACTCAATGAGCAGTTCTTC.

J is TRBJ2-2 and V is TRBV11-2, with D possibly TRBD2 on 6 matching bases. V lost 4 bases to trimming and J lost 6 bases, with 12 bases between them. Germline-derived CDR1 and CDR2 are SGHAT and FQNNGV. This CDR3 spans 14 amino acids. The CDR3 region is CASSYLRGPGELFF. The DNA of the CDR3 is TGTGCCAGCAGCTATCTGCGGGGTCCCGGGGAGCTGTTTTTT.

This clonotype was observed a handful of times. V usage is TRBV6-5 and J usage is TRBJ1-1; a possible D gene is TRBD1 (5 bases). The CDR3 is 14 residues long. V lost 2 bases to trimming and J lost 7 bases, with 14 bases between them. CDR1 is MNHEY and CDR2 is SVGAGI in the germline V gene. The CDR3 DNA reads as TGTGCCAGCAGTTACGCGGGGCCCAAGTTTGAAGCTTTCTTT. Residues: CASSYAGPKFEAFF.

There are a few counts of this clonotype. The chain uses TRBV10-3 and TRBJ1-1; weak D call: TRBD1 (5 bases). The V gene's germline CDR1 is ENHRY and CDR2 SYGVKD. Trimming shortened V by 10 bases and J by 0 bases, and 15 bases separated the two germline ends. This CDR3 spans 14 amino acids. The CDR3 spells CATGKQVMNTEAFF. The CDR3 DNA reads TGTGCCACCGGGAAACAGGTCATGAACACTGAAGCTTTCTTT.

There are many counts of this clonotype. The CDR3 protein is CASSYRRDSGNTIYF. The CDR3 coding sequence is TGTGCCAGCAGTTATCGACGGGACTCTGGAAACACCATATATTTT. The chain couples TRBV12-3 or TRBV12-4 to TRBJ1-3, with D unresolved. CDR3 size: 15 residues. Trimming cost V 4 bases and J 0 bases, with 10 bases left between them.

J is TRBJ2-5 and V is TRBV15; TRBD1 matches 7 bases. The CDR3 length is 15 residues. V gave up 5 bases and J gave up 1 base; unmatched junction bases: 7. Germline V gene lookup returns CDR1 LNHNV and CDR2 YYDKDF (reference sequence). The DNA for the CDR3 is TGTGCCACCAGCTTCCAAAGGGACAGCCAAGAGACCCAGTACTTC. Translated, it gives CATSFQRDSQETQYF.

The chain couples TRBV7-8 to TRBJ1-1; D possibly corresponds to TRBD1 (5 bases). In germline, CDR1 is SGHVS, CDR2 FQNEAQ. The V gene lost 1 base and the J gene lost 1 base, with 10 bases spanning the gap. The CDR3 consists of 15 residues. The CDR3 DNA reads TGTGCCAGCAGCTTAGTTGCTGGACAGAACACTGAAGCTTTCTTT. This codes for CASSLVAGQNTEAFF.

Here the CDR3 DNA reads TGCGCCAGCAGCCAAGGGGGGACTAGCGGGGCTTGGGGCATTCAGTACTTC. Amino acid sequence: CASSQGGTSGAWGIQYF. The chain has TRBV4-1 and TRBJ2-4; TRBD2 matches 13 bases. The germline V gene encodes CDR1 MGHRA and CDR2 YSYEKL. CDR3 length: 17 amino acids. With V trimmed by 1 base and J by 9 bases, 9 bases remained unmatched.

This clonotype was counted a few times. This rearrangement joins TRBV6-1 to TRBJ2-5; D unresolved. Germline V lookup: CDR1 MNHNS, CDR2 SASEGT. V lost 5 bases and J 3 bases, leaving 16 bases between the germline ends. The CDR3 runs 15 residues. The CDR3 DNA follows: TGTGCCAGCAGTCGTCGCCTGACGAAGAAAGAGACCCAGTACTTC. This gives the protein CASSRRLTKKETQYF.

This chain connects TRBV7-9 to TRBJ2-7; 8 bases align to TRBD1. The germline V gene has CDR1 SEHNR and CDR2 FQNEAQ (reference sequence). The V and J ends lost 0 bases and 4 bases, in that order; junction bases with no gene match: 5. There are 15 residues in the CDR3. The CDR3 sequence is CASSLAGRQGYEQYF. The CDR3 bases are TGTGCCAGCAGCTTAGCCGGGAGACAGGGGTACGAGCAGTACTTC. Drawing the rest from reference TRBV7-9 and TRBJ2-7, the complete variable domain is DTGVSQNPRHKITKRGQNVTFRCDPISEHNRLYWYRQTLGQGPEFLTYFQNEAQLEKSRLLSDRFSAERPKGSFSTLEIQRTEQGDSAMYLCASSLAGRQGYEQYFGPGTRLTVT.

The chain joins TRBV10-3 to TRBJ2-1; weak D call: TRBD1 (6 bases). Germline CDR1 reads ENHRY; CDR2 reads SYGVKD. Trimming left V 5 bases short and J 8 bases short, with 10 bases between. This CDR3 has 12 amino acids. CDR3 in amino acids: CAISMDSYEQFF. DNA for the CDR3: TGTGCCATCAGTATGGACAGCTATGAGCAGTTCTTC.

This clonotype has more than one count but fewer than ten. The gene calls are TRBV20-1 and TRBJ2-5; tentative D call: TRBD2 (6 bases). CDR1 and CDR2 from the germline V gene are DFQATT and SNEGSKA (reference sequence). The germline V and J ends were trimmed by 3 bases and 5 bases, with 13 bases remaining between them. The CDR3 is 13 amino acids. The CDR3 DNA reads as TGCAGTGCTAGGGCTAGCGAGGGGGAGACCCAGTACTTC. It codes for CSARASEGETQYF.

This clonotype was counted many times. The CDR3 loop reads CASSLGTSLMNEQFF. As DNA, the CDR3 is TGTGCCAGCAGTTTAGGGACTAGCTTAATGAATGAGCAGTTCTTC. The rearrangement joins TRBV12-3 or TRBV12-4 to TRBJ2-1; 8 bases map to TRBD2. The CDR3 runs to 15 residues. The junction had 6 bases not matched to a gene; V was cut back by 1 base and J by 7 bases.

This clonotype has a handful of counts. This chain connects TRBV10-3 to TRBJ2-1; 9 bases line up with TRBD2. The trim removed 7 bases at V and 6 bases at J, leaving 4 bases unmatched. Germline-derived CDR1 and CDR2 are ENHRY and SYGVKD. The CDR3 runs to 13 residues. This chain's CDR3 is CAIMAGGPNEQFF. The CDR3 DNA reads TGTGCCATCATGGCGGGAGGGCCCAATGAGCAGTTCTTC.

This clonotype was recorded a few times. The chain has TRBV2 and TRBJ2-4; TRBD2 is a possible D gene (6 bases). The V end lost 1 base, the J end lost 0 bases, and 10 bases lay between the germline ends. From germline, CDR1 is SNHLY and CDR2 FYNNEI. The CDR3 is 16 residues long. The CDR3 coding sequence is TGTGCCAGCAGTGAAGGTTGGACTACAGCCAAAAACATTCAGTACTTC. Its protein is CASSEGWTTAKNIQYF.

The chain carries TRBV27 and TRBJ1-6; D not resolved. Trimming took 7 bases from V and 0 from J, leaving 13 bases between them. The CDR3 has 16 amino acids. CDR1 is MNHEY and CDR2 is SMNVEV in the germline V gene (reference sequence). CDR3 protein: CASKAGGSSYNSPLHF. In DNA form, the CDR3 reads TGTGCCAGCAAAGCGGGAGGGAGCTCCTATAATTCACCCCTCCACTTT.

This clonotype showed up just a few times. The V gene is TRBV24-1, the J gene TRBJ2-1; the D gene is possibly TRBD2 (5 bases). The CDR3 has 15 amino acids. Trimming took off 4 bases at V and 4 bases at J, with 13 bases between the two ends. Looked up from germline, CDR1 is KGHDR and CDR2 is SFDVKD. The chain's CDR3 is CATSDPARAYNEQFF. The CDR3 region has the DNA TGTGCCACCAGTGACCCGGCGCGGGCTTACAATGAGCAGTTCTTC.

This chain joins TRBV4-2 and TRBJ2-2; TRBD1 agrees at 8 bases. The trim removed 4 bases at V and 1 base at J, leaving 8 bases unmatched. The CDR3 has 17 residues. The germline V gene has CDR1 LGHNA and CDR2 YNFKEQ. This CDR3 is CASSPKWGTGNTGELFF. The CDR3 DNA follows: TGTGCCAGCAGCCCTAAGTGGGGGACAGGGAACACCGGGGAGCTGTTTTTT.

This clonotype was counted only a few times. The CDR3 DNA is TGCAGTGCTAGTCCGGACCTAAGGCGAGATACGCAGTATTTT. This codes for CSASPDLRRDTQYF. The gene calls are TRBV20-1 and TRBJ2-3; D unclear. Trimming cost V 3 bases and J 5 bases, with 15 bases left between them. CDR1 is DFQATT, CDR2 SNEGSKA, per germline (reference sequence). The CDR3 extends over 14 amino acids.

This clonotype was observed a handful of times. The chain combines TRBV20-1 with TRBJ2-1; TRBD1 aligns across 9 bases. V dropped 0 bases and J dropped 7; count of bases not matched to a gene: 7. The CDR3 is 15 residues long. CDR1 DFQATT and CDR2 SNEGSKA come from the germline V gene (reference sequence). The CDR3 nucleotides read TGCAGTGCTAGAGAGGGGACAGGGAAAATGAATGAGCAGTTCTTC. Its protein is CSAREGTGKMNEQFF.

This clonotype was seen only a few times. V is TRBV7-9 and J is TRBJ2-7; 11 bases are shared with TRBD2. This CDR3 is built from 17 residues. With V trimmed by 5 bases and J by 4 bases, 13 bases remained unmatched. The germline V gene has CDR1 SEHNR and CDR2 FQNEAQ (reference sequence). DNA of the CDR3: TGTGCCAGCAGCCGCCTCCAGCCGGGACTAGCGGATTACGAGCAGTACTTC. It translates to CASSRLQPGLADYEQYF.

The chain couples TRBV24-1 to TRBJ2-3, with 8 nucleotides matching TRBD1. V gave up 2 bases and J gave up 2 bases; unmatched junction bases: 5. Per the germline V gene, CDR1 is KGHDR and CDR2 is SFDVKD. This CDR3 comprises 16 residues. The CDR3 here is CATSDWGTGFTDTQYF. The CDR3 bases are TGTGCCACCAGTGATTGGGGGACAGGTTTCACAGATACGCAGTATTTT.